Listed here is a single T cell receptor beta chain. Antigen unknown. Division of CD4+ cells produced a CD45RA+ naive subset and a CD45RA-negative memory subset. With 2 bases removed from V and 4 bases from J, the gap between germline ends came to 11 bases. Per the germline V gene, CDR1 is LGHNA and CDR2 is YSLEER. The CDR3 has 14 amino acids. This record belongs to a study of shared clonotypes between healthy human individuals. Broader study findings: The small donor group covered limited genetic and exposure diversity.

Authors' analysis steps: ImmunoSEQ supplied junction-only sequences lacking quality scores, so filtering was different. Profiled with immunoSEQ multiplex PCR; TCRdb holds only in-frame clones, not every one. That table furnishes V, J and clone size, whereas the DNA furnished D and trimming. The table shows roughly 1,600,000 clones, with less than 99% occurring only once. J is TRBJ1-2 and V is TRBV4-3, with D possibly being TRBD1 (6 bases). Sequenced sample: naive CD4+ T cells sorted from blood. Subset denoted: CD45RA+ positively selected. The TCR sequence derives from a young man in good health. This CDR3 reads CASSQQTGLYGYTF. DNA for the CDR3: TGCGCCAGCAGCCAACAGACAGGCCTCTATGGCTACACCTTC.